Presented here are 3 T cell receptor beta chains from one specimen sequenced in a study of T cell responses to AZD1222 COVID-19 vaccine (dated by TCRdb to the early 2020s). This specimen's time point label, interpreted: baseline before first vaccination. Preparation of the library involved the immunoSEQ multiplex PCR assay. TCRdb stores this immuneACCESS table with in-frame sequences only. Part of the clones is absent; in the studies checked, under half of the shortfall reflects unresolved V genes, and no reason is known for the rest. For this sample the table gives 90,000 to 120,000 clones, of which around 90% were detected only once. About 1.2% of the sample is taken by the ten largest. The starting material was peripheral blood, obtained on day 0 of AZD1222 vaccination. The receptor source for this set is an adult in good health.

For the CDR3, the DNA is TGTGCCAGCAGCCCCGGGACTAGGGCCTACAATGAGCAGTTCTTC. Its translation is CASSPGTRAYNEQFF. This sequence joins TRBV7-9 and TRBJ2-1; TRBD2 matches at 8 bases. Germline loops: CDR1 SEHNR, CDR2 FQNEAQ (reference sequence). The CDR3 extends over 15 amino acids. V shed 5 bases, J shed 2 bases, and the junction held 5 bases outside the gene matches.

This clone was counted a few times. The V call is TRBV20-1, the J call TRBJ1-4; D gene unclear. The germline gives CDR1 DFQATT, CDR2 SNEGSKA (reference sequence). The CDR3 runs 11 residues. With 6 bases removed from V and 7 bases from J, the gap between germline ends came to 9 bases. CDR3 sequence: CSAMRFEKLFF. The CDR3 bases are TGCAGTGCCATGCGCTTTGAAAAACTGTTTTTT.

On this clone: Other DNA variants within this sample encode the same CDR3. The chain carries TRBV4-3 and TRBJ2-1, with TRBD2 matching over 11 bases. V was pared by 4 bases and J by 4 bases, with 3 bases of the junction left unmatched. The germline V gene encodes CDR1 LGHNA and CDR2 YSLEER. The CDR3 sequence is 15 residues long. This CDR3 is CASSPRLAGYNEQFF. The DNA for the CDR3 is TGCGCCAGCAGCCCCCGACTAGCGGGGTACAATGAGCAGTTCTTC.